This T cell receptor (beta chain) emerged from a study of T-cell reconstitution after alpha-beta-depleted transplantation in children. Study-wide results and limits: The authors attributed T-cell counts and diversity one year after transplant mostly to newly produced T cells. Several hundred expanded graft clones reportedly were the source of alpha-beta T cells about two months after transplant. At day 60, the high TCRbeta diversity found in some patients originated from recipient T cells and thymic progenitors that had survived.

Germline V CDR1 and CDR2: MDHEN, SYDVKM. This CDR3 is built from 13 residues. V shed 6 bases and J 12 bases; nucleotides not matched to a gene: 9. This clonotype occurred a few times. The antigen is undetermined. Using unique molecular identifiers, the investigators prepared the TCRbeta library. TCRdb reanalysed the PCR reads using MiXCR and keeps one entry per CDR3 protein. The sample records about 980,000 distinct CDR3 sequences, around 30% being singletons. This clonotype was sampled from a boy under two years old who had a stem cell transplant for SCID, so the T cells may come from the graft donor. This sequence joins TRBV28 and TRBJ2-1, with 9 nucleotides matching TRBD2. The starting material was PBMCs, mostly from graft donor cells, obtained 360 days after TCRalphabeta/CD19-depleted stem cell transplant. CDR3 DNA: TGTGCCAGCAGGAGGGATAGCGGGGGCGTGCAGTTCTTC. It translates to CASRRDSGGVQFF.